This T cell receptor beta chain is from a study of human T cells and chemical hapten exposure. Germline V lookup: CDR1 SQVTM, CDR2 ANQGSEA. The CDR3 consists of 14 residues. J was trimmed by 2 bases and V by 3 bases; bases with no gene match: 4. Time point noted: patch test 2, 6 weeks after DPC sensitization. Stated treatment: therapeutic diphenylcyclopropenone sensitization with weekly scalp DPC. Each donor was an alopecia patient between 18 and 70 years of age who qualified for DPC. TCRdb reprocessed the RACE reads via MiXCR and lists one record per CDR3 protein. In the table there are 75,000 to 90,000 distinct CDR3 sequences, more than 9% of which are singletons.

This TCR was recovered from a woman aged 45-60 years with alopecia areata. Some clones in this sample may be carry-over from other donors' samples. The sample consisted of whole blood, taken in connection with sensitization to the hapten diphenylcyclopropenone (DPC). The chain links TRBV29-1 to TRBJ2-1, with 7 bases fitting TRBD2. The CDR3 loop reads CSVDPGLTYNEQFF. CDR3 DNA sequence: TGCAGCGTTGACCCGGGACTAACCTACAATGAGCAGTTCTTC.